The clone carrying this T cell receptor beta chain was seen more than once but under ten times. Its antigen is unknown. No conserved phenylalanine or tryptophan ends this CDR3, so it is likely a read error. This entry is derived from a study of tumor-infiltrating lymphocytes in primary liver carcinoma. A constant-region primer served to make TCR beta cDNA from about 530 ng total RNA. It was through three nested multiplex PCR rounds of slightly modified ARM-PCR that TCR beta libraries arose. In the first two PCR rounds, TRBV1-TRBV30 forward primers were paired with a C-beta reverse primer, and each round lasted approximately 9 cycles. From the multiplex PCR reads, TCRdb called clonotypes with MiXCR, one entry per CDR3 protein. The sample shows 20,000 or so distinct CDR3 sequences, approximately 70% of them seen only once. This CDR3 comprises 16 residues. V shed 2 bases, J shed 8 bases, and the junction held 13 bases outside the gene matches. CDR1 MNHEY and CDR2 SVGEGT come from the germline V gene.

Co-extracting RNA and DNA was done with 20-30 mg of unsorted bulk tissue as input. Regarding the study as a whole: All five tumor regions shared only about 8-25% of top clones.

The clonotype was recovered from a middle-aged man with primary liver carcinoma and hepatitis B virus infection. The genes are TRBV6-2 or TRBV6-3 and TRBJ2-5, with 8 bases matching TRBD2. Sequencing was performed on liver tumor tissue from sampling region 1. The subset here: tumor region T1, superior pole. The CDR3 protein is CASSYDGTSLVVTQYL. CDR3 bases: TGTGCCAGCAGTTACGACGGGACTAGTCTAGTAGTAACCCAGTACCTC.